At least ten counts were recorded for the clone carrying this T cell receptor (beta chain). Its antigen is undetermined. V dropped 6 bases and J dropped 11; count of bases not matched to a gene: 17. The CDR3 runs 15 residues. Germline V gene sequence: CDR1 DFQATT, CDR2 SNEGSKA (reference sequence). These data are taken from a study of T-cell reconstitution after alpha-beta-depleted transplantation in children. Unique molecular identifiers featured in how the TCRbeta library was prepared. One entry per CDR3 protein results from TCRdb running MiXCR on the PCR reads. The data hold 490,000 or so distinct CDR3 sequences, with about 10% observed a single time. The study, taken as a whole, reports: T-cell counts and diversity at one year following transplant were attributed mainly to newly produced T cells. Where alpha-beta T cells came from about two months after transplant was reportedly several hundred expanded graft clones.

This sequence was found in a child aged 2-15 years with inherited bone marrow failure, due to receive a stem cell transplant. The V call is TRBV20-1, the J call TRBJ2-7, with TRBD2 matching over 12 bases. Sample: PBMCs, taken before TCRalphabeta/CD19-depleted stem cell transplant. The CDR3 is CSAWTSGMLLLGEYF. CDR3 DNA sequence: TGCAGTGCCTGGACTAGCGGGATGTTACTGCTGGGGGAGTACTTC.